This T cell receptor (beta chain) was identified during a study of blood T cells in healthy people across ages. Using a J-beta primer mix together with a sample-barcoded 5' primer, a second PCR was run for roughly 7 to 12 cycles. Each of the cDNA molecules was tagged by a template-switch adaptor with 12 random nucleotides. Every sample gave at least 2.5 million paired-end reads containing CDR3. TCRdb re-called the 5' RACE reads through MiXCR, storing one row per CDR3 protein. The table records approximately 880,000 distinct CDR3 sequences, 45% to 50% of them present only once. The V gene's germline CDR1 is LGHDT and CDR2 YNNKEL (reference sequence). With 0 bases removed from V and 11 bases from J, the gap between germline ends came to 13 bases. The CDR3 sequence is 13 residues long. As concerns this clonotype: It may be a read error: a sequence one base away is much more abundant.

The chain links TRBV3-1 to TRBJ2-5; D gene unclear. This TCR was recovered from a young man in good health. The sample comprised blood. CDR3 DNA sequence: TGTGCCAGCAGCCAAGACAACCACAATGAGCAGTACTTC. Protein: CASSQDNHNEQYF.